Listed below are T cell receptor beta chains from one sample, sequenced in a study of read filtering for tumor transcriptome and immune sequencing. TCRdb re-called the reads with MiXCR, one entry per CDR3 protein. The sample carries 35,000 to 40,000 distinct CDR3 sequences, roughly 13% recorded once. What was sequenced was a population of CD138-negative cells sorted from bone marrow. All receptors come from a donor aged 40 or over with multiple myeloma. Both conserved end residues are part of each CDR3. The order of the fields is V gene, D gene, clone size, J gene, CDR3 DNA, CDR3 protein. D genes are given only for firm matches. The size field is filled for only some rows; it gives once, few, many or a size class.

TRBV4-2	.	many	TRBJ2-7	TGTGCCAGCAGCCAAGATATTAGTAGCGGTTTCTACGAGCAGTACTTC	CASSQDISSGFYEQYF
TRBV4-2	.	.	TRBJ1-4	TGTGCCAGCAGCCAAGGTCCATCAGGGGCGATAGGTGAAAAACTGTTTTTT	CASSQGPSGAIGEKLFF
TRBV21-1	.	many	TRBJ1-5	TGTGCCAGCAGCCACCTGGGGGTACAGGGTAAAAATCAGCCCCAGCATTTT	CASSHLGVQGKNQPQHF
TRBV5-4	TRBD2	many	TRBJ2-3	TGTGCCAGCAGCTTGGCGGCGGGAGGCCCCCACACAGATACGCAGTATTTT	CASSLAAGGPHTDTQYF
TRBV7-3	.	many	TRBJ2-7	TGTGCCAGCAGTTCCCCCGGGGGAGAGCAGTACTTC	CASSSPGGEQYF
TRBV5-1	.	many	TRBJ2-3	TGCGCCAGCAGCTTGGATGCGGGAGATACGCAGTATTTT	CASSLDAGDTQYF
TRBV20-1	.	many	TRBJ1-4	TGCAGTGCTAGTGCGCCGACTCAACGCGAAAAACTGTTTTTT	CSASAPTQREKLFF
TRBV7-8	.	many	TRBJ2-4	TGTGCCAGCAGCTGGACAGAAAAAAACATTCAGTACTTC	CASSWTEKNIQYF
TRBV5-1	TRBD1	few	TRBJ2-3	TGCGCCAGCAGCTTCGGACAGGGCCTAATAAGCACAGATACGCAGTATTTT	CASSFGQGLISTDTQYF
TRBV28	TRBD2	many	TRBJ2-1	TGTGCCAGCAGGGTAGCGGGACCCTCCTACAATGAGCAGTTCTTC	CASRVAGPSYNEQFF
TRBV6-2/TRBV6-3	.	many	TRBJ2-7	TGTGCCAGCACCCTCCCGGAGATGGTCTACGAGCAGTACTTC	CASTLPEMVYEQYF
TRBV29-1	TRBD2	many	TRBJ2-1	TGCAGCGTTAACAGCGGGAGGAGCTCCTACAATGAGCAGTTCTTC	CSVNSGRSSYNEQFF
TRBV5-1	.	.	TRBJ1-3	TGCGCCAGCAAGTCGGGCGGAAGCTCTGGAAACACCATATATTTT	CASKSGGSSGNTIYF
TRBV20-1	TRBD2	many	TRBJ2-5	TGCAGTGCTAGCCCGACCGTAAGACTAGCCGGTAAACAAGAGACCCAGTACTTC	CSASPTVRLAGKQETQYF
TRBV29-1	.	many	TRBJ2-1	TGCAGCGTTGTTAAGGGGTTCAGTAATGAGCAGTTCTTC	CSVVKGFSNEQFF
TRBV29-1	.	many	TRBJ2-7	TGCAGCATCGGGGCGGCACGGGACGAGCAGTACTTC	CSIGAARDEQYF
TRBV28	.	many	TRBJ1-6	TGTGCCAGCAGTGGTTCGGGTTGGGGTAATTCACCCCTCCACTTT	CASSGSGWGNSPLHF
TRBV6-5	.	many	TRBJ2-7	TGTGCCAGCAGTTACACGAGAGTCTCCTACGAGCAGTACTTC	CASSYTRVSYEQYF
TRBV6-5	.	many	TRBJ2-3	TGTGCCAGCAGTTACTCGCCCCCAGGGGGCACAGATACGCAGTATTTT	CASSYSPPGGTDTQYF
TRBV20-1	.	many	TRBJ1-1	TGCAGTGCTAGGGAGAGCCTTGGAGCTTTCTTT	CSARESLGAFF
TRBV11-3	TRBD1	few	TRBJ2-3	TGTGCCAGCAGCTTTTCCGGGACAGGGGTTGCAGATACGCAGTATTTT	CASSFSGTGVADTQYF
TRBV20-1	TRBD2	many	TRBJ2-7	TGCAGTGCTAACCCCGTAGGACTAGCGGGAGTAGGATCCTACGAGCAGTACTTC	CSANPVGLAGVGSYEQYF
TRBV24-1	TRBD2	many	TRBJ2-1	TGTGCCACCAGTGGGACTAGCGGGAGGTCAAGGGGCAATGAGCAGTTCTTC	CATSGTSGRSRGNEQFF
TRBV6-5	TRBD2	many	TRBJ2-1	TGTGCCAGCAGCCCAAGCGGGAGCTCCTACAATGAGCAGTTCTTC	CASSPSGSSYNEQFF
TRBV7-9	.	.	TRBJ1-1	TGTGCCAGCGCCCCTACGGGGGGAGGGGCGAACACTGAAGCTTTCTTT	CASAPTGGGANTEAFF
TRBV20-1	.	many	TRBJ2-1	TGCAGTGCTAGACAGGACGGGAATGAGCAGTTCTTC	CSARQDGNEQFF
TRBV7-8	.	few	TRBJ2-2	TGTGCCAGCAGCTTAGGACACGCGAACACCGGGGAGCTGTTTTTT	CASSLGHANTGELFF
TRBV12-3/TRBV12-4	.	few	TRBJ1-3	TGTGCCAGCAGATCACAGGGTTCAGGAAACACCATATATTTT	CASRSQGSGNTIYF
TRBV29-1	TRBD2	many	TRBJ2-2	TGCAGCGTTTTTTTAGCGGGAGTTAAGGACACCGGGGAGCTGTTTTTT	CSVFLAGVKDTGELFF
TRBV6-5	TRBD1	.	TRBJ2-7	TGTGCCAGCAGTTATACCCGATTCGGACAGGGATCGTACGAGCAGTACTTC	CASSYTRFGQGSYEQYF
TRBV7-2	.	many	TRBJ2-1	TGTGCCACGACCCTCTTAGCGAACTCCTACAATGAGCAGTTCTTC	CATTLLANSYNEQFF
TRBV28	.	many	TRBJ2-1	TGTGCCAGCCGCCCCAGGGACCGGCTATACAATGAGCAGTTCTTC	CASRPRDRLYNEQFF
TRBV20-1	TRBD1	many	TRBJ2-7	TGCAGTGCTAGATCCCGGACAGGCCTCTACGAGCAGTACTTC	CSARSRTGLYEQYF